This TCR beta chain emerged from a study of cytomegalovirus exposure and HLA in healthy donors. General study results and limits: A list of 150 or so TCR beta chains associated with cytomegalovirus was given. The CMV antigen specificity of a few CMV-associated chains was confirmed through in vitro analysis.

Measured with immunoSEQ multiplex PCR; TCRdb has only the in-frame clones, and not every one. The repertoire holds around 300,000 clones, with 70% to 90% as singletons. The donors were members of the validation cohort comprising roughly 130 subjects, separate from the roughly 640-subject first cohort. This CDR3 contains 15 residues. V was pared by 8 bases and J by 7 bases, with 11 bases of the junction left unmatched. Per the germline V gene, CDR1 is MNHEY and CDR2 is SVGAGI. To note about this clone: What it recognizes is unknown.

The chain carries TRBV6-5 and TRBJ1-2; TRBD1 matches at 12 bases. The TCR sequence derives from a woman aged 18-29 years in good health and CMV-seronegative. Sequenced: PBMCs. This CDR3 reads CASQGQGASLRGYTF. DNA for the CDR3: TGTGCCAGCCAGGGACAGGGGGCCTCGTTGCGTGGCTACACCTTC.